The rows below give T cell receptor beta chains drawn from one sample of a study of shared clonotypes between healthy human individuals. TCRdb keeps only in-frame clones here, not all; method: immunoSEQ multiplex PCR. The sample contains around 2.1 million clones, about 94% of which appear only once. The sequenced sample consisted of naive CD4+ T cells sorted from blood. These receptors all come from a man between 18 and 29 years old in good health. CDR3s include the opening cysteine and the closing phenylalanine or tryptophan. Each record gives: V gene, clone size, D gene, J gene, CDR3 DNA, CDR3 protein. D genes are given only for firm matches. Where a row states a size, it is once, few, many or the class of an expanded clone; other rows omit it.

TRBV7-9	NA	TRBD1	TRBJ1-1	TGTGCCAGCAGCGTAGGGGGCTTCACTGAAGCTTTCTTT	CASSVGGFTEAFF
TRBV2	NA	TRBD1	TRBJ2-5	TGTGCCAGCAGCGGAGGACAGGGGGCAGAGACCCAGTACTTC	CASSGGQGAETQYF
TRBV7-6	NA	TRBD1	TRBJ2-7	TGTGCCAGCAGCTTAGTCGGGACAGAAGGGGATTACGAGCAGTACTTC	CASSLVGTEGDYEQYF
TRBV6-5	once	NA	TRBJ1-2	TGTGCCAGCAGTTTAACAGGGCTCTATGGCTACACCTTC	CASSLTGLYGYTF
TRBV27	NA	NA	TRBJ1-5	TGTGCCAGCAGTGTCTACAGGGATAAAATTAAACAGCCCCAGCATTTT	CASSVYRDKIKQPQHF
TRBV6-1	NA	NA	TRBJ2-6	TGTGCCAGCAGCAGGTTTTCCTCTGGGGCCAACGTCCTGACTTTC	CASSRFSSGANVLTF
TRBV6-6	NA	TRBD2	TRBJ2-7	TGTGCCAGCACTACCGGGACTAGCGGGAGGCAGTACTTC	CASTTGTSGRQYF
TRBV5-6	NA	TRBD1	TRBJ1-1	TGTGCCAGCAGCGTAGACAGGGTATTCAGTAACACTGAAGCTTTCTTT	CASSVDRVFSNTEAFF
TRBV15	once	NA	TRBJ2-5	TGTGCCACCAGCAGCAGGGGCCCTACGGGAGAGGCCCAGTACTTC	CATSSRGPTGEAQYF
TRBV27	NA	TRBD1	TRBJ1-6	TGTGCCAGCAGCCCCCGACAGGGGCCCTCACCCCTCCACTTT	CASSPRQGPSPLHF
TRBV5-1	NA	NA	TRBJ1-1	TGCGCCAGCAGTGTAGGGACACAAGCTTTCTTT	CASSVGTQAFF
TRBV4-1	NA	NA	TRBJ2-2	TGCGCCAGCAGCCAAGCTGCGCAGGCTAACACCGGGGAGCTGTTTTTT	CASSQAAQANTGELFF
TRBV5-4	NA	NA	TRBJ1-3	TGTGCCAGCAGCTTGGCGGGGAGCTCTGGAAACACCATATATTTT	CASSLAGSSGNTIYF
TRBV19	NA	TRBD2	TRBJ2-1	TGTGCCAGCCTGAGGACTAGCGGGGGGACCTACAATGAGCAGTTCTTC	CASLRTSGGTYNEQFF
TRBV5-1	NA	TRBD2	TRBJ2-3	TGCGCCAGCAGCTTAGGGACTAGCGGGGTTAGCACAGATACGCAGTATTTT	CASSLGTSGVSTDTQYF
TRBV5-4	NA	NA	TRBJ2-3	TGTGCCAGCAGCTTAGTCGGCCCGGATACGCAGTATTTT	CASSLVGPDTQYF
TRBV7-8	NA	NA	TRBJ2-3	TGTGCCAGCAGCTTAGACACAGATACGCAGTATTTT	CASSLDTDTQYF
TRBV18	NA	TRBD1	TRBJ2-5	TGTGCCAGCTCACACGACAGGGGAGAGACCCAGTACTTC	CASSHDRGETQYF
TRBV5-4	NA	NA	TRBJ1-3	TGTGCCAGCAGCCGTCGCGGGGTAACTGGAAACACCATATATTTT	CASSRRGVTGNTIYF
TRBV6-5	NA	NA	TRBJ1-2	TGTGCCAGCAGTTACTCAAACCAACCCTATGGCTACACCTTC	CASSYSNQPYGYTF